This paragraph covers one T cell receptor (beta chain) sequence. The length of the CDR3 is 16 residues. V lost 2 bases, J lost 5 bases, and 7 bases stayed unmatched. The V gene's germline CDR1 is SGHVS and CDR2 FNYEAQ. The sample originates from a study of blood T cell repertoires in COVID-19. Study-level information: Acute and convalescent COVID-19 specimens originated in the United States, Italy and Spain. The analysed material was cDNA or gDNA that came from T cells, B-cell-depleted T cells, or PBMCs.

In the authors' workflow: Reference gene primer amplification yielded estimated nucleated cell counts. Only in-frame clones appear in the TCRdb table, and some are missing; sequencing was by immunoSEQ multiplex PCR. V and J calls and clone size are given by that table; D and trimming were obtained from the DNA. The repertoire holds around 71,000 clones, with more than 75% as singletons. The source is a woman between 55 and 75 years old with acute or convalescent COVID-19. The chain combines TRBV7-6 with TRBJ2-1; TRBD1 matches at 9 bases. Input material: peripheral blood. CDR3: CASSLPPGQGDNEQFF. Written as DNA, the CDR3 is TGTGCCAGCAGCTTACCCCCGGGACAGGGAGACAATGAGCAGTTCTTC.